A selection of T cell receptor beta chains follows, all from one sample in a study of tumor-infiltrating lymphocytes in primary liver carcinoma. One entry per CDR3 protein results from TCRdb running MiXCR on the multiplex PCR reads. Of fewer than 350,000 distinct CDR3 sequences listed, more than 55% are singletons. The sequenced sample was peripheral blood. These receptors were collected from a man aged 40-55 years with primary liver carcinoma and hepatitis B virus infection. CDR3s leave out the opening cysteine and the closing phenylalanine or tryptophan.

TRBV4-1,TRBJ2-1,ANSQEGQGGGEQF
TRBV10-3,TRBJ2-1,AISESGTRPNEQF
TRBV7-8,TRBJ2-1,ASSLEIVRGPNEQF
TRBV5-4,TRBJ2-1,ASREGLVPYNEQF
TRBV5-6,TRBJ1-2,ASSPREGFGYGYT
TRBV4-1,TRBJ2-1,ASSQPGEYNEQF
TRBV11-2,TRBJ2-2,ASSPAGTSGRPSTGELF
TRBV14,TRBJ1-3,ASSQGSYSGNTIY
TRBV28,TRBJ2-3,ASSSPQGLAGGPYTQY
TRBV4-1,TRBJ1-4,ASSPPGGEEKLF
TRBV4-3,TRBJ2-1,ASSQAVAGGQHNEEF
TRBV11-1,TRBJ2-6,ASSQSGRTTGANVLT
TRBV11-3,TRBJ2-7,ASSSPPRWDKCLYEQC
TRBV10-3,TRBJ2-2,TNLAAGNTGELF
TRBV6-1,TRBJ2-3,ASSDSRGTDTQY